These 22 T cell receptor beta chains were sequenced from one sample in a study of cytomegalovirus exposure and HLA in healthy donors (dated by TCRdb to about 2017). The library came from the immunoSEQ multiplex PCR assay. The multiplex PCR relied on a mix of 60 forward primers for TCR Vbeta segments and 13 reverse primers for TCR Jbeta segments. TCRdb re-hosts the immuneACCESS table, in-frame sequences only. Its copies lack some clones; in the studies checked, an unresolved V gene accounts for under half of them, and the cause for the rest is not known. This sample is represented by approximately 51,000 clones; about 81% of them were singletons. Roughly 2.4% of the sample comes from the top ten. Sequencing input: PBMCs. The source is a boy aged 10-17 years in good health and CMV-seropositive.

The chain combines TRBV14 with TRBJ2-6; 8 bases are a match to TRBD1. The V segment lost 3 bases and the J segment 4 bases; nucleotides outside the gene matches: 8. This CDR3 has 17 amino acids. Germline values: CDR1 SGHDN, CDR2 FVKESK. The CDR3 bases are TGTGCCAGCAGCCAGGACAGGGTTCTAGCCGGGGCCAACGTCCTGACTTTC. Protein product: CASSQDRVLAGANVLTF.

V usage is TRBV5-1 and J usage is TRBJ2-2; TRBD1 aligns across 7 bases. Germline V CDR1 and CDR2: SGHRS, YFSETQ. The junction had 5 bases not matched to a gene; V was cut back by 3 bases and J by 6 bases. CDR3 length: 14 residues. The CDR3 sequence is CASSSARGPGELFF. The CDR3 DNA is TGCGCCAGCAGCTCGGCTAGGGGGCCCGGGGAGCTGTTTTTT. Full variable domain (remainder filled in from reference TRBV5-1 and TRBJ2-2): KAGVTQTPRYLIKTRGQQVTLSCSPISGHRSVSWYQQTPGQGLQFLFEYFSETQRNKGNFPGRFSGRQFSNSRSEMNVSTLELGDSALYLCASSSARGPGELFFGEGSRLTVL.

This chain links TRBV11-2 with TRBJ1-2, with D possibly matching TRBD1 (5 bases). The germline V gene has CDR1 SGHAT and CDR2 FQNNGV. Trimming took 2 bases from V and 2 from J, leaving 9 bases between them. The CDR3 spans 14 residues. CDR3 sequence reads: CASSLWGSNYGYTF. Here the CDR3 DNA reads TGTGCCAGCAGCTTATGGGGCAGCAACTATGGCTACACCTTC.

The chain recombines TRBV2 with TRBJ2-2, with a weak D call TRBD2 (5 bases). Germline V gene lookup returns CDR1 SNHLY and CDR2 FYNNEI. V lost 7 bases to trimming and J lost 7 bases, with 10 bases between them. CDR3 length: 12 amino acids. CDR3 nucleotide sequence: TGTGCCAGCAAATCGGCGGGCGGGGAGCTGTTTTTT. This translates into CASKSAGGELFF. Filled out from reference TRBV2 and TRBJ2-2, the complete variable domain reads EPEVTQTPSHQVTQMGQEVILRCVPISNHLYFYWYRQILGQKVEFLVSFYNNEISEKSEIFDDQFSVERPDGSNFTLKIRSTKLEDSAMYFCASKSAGGELFFGEGSRLTVL.

The chain recombines TRBV9 with TRBJ2-1, with D perhaps TRBD2 (5 bases). Germline CDR1 and CDR2: SGDLS and YYNGEE. This CDR3 contains 13 residues. Between the trimmed V and J ends, which lost 0 bases and 8 bases, there was a span of 9 bases. CDR3 loop: CASSVDPRDEQFF. The CDR3 DNA sequence: TGTGCCAGCAGCGTAGATCCGCGGGATGAGCAGTTCTTC.

The rearrangement links TRBV29-1 to TRBJ2-4; 9 positions agree with TRBD1. CDR1 is SQVTM and CDR2 is ANQGSEA in the germline V gene. The J segment lost 6 bases and the V segment lost 2 bases, leaving 17 bases of the junction unmatched. The CDR3 runs 18 residues. CDR3 sequence reads: CSVERPGQGGFVGNIQYF. The CDR3 DNA reads as TGCAGCGTTGAACGCCCGGGACAGGGCGGTTTTGTGGGAAACATTCAGTACTTC.

This chain links TRBV19 with TRBJ1-4; 7 bases are shared with TRBD1. Germline V CDR1 and CDR2: LNHDA, SQIVND (reference sequence). Losses at the gene ends were 3 bases for V and 7 bases for J; bases not matched to a gene: 2. CDR3 length: 13 residues. The CDR3: CASSMQGGEKLFF. Written as DNA, the CDR3 is TGTGCCAGTAGTATGCAGGGGGGTGAAAAACTGTTTTTT.

The rearrangement uses TRBV7-9 and TRBJ2-7; D not certain. The V end lost 2 bases, the J end lost 4 bases, and 6 bases lay between the germline ends. Germline V gene lookup returns CDR1 SEHNR and CDR2 FQNEAQ (reference sequence). The CDR3 totals 12 residues. DNA for the CDR3: TGTGCCAGCAGCTTAATGGAGTACGAGCAGTACTTC. It codes for CASSLMEYEQYF.

This chain connects TRBV10-3 to TRBJ2-1; TRBD2 aligns across 14 bases. Trimming removed 11 bases from V and 8 bases from J; junction bases left unmatched: 8. CDR1 is ENHRY and CDR2 is SYGVKD in the germline V gene. CDR3 length: 14 residues. The CDR3 loop reads CALGLAGARDEQFF. The CDR3, as DNA: TGTGCCTTGGGACTAGCGGGGGCGAGGGATGAGCAGTTCTTC.

This clone was seen only once. The V call is TRBV6-5, the J call TRBJ1-2; 8 positions agree with TRBD1. CDR3 length equals 13 residues. V lost 5 bases, J lost 7 bases, and 6 bases stayed unmatched. CDR1 is MNHEY and CDR2 is SVGAGI in the germline V gene. The CDR3 region is CASSDRGRIGYTF. The CDR3 nucleotides read TGTGCCAGCAGTGACAGGGGAAGGATTGGCTACACCTTC.

In this sample, this clone turned up once. The CDR3 region has the DNA TGTGCCAGCAGCCCGAGGGACTTCTACTATGGCTACACCTTC. Translation gives CASSPRDFYYGYTF. The chain joins TRBV7-8 to TRBJ1-2; D is perhaps TRBD1 (5 bases). Germline V gene lookup returns CDR1 SGHVS and CDR2 FQNEAQ. V lost 5 bases and J 3 bases, leaving 13 bases between the germline ends. This CDR3 spans 14 amino acids.

This clone was picked up a small number of times. This chain uses TRBV6-1 with TRBJ2-5, with TRBD2 identical over 7 bases. There are 14 residues in the CDR3. Trimming at V came to 5 bases and at J to 8 bases, leaving 11 bases not matched to a gene. Germline CDR1 reads MNHNS; CDR2 reads SASEGT. Here the CDR3 reads CASSQRGLAETQYF. CDR3 DNA: TGTGCCAGCAGTCAAAGGGGCCTAGCGGAAACCCAGTACTTC.

The genes are TRBV4-1 and TRBJ1-1, with no clear D. The V end lost 1 base, the J end lost 1 base, and 7 bases lay between the germline ends. Germline CDR1 and CDR2: MGHRA and YSYEKL. The CDR3 is made up of 14 amino acids. The CDR3 sequence is CASSQVGRNTEAFF. CDR3 in DNA: TGCGCCAGCAGCCAAGTGGGCAGGAACACTGAAGCTTTCTTT.

The V call is TRBV9, the J call TRBJ2-3, with 13 bases fitting TRBD2. This CDR3 comprises 19 residues. Germline-derived CDR1 and CDR2 are SGDLS and YYNGEE. V shed 4 bases and J 0 bases; nucleotides not matched to a gene: 11. The CDR3 region has the DNA TGTGCCAGCAGCCCCCATAGGACTAGCGGGGGCCTTAGCACAGATACGCAGTATTTT. It yields the protein CASSPHRTSGGLSTDTQYF.

V gene TRBV5-5 combines with J gene TRBJ1-3; no reliable D call. The CDR3 is 15 residues long. The germline CDR1 and CDR2 sequences are SGHKS and YYEKEE (reference sequence). V lost 0 bases, J lost 6 bases, and 13 bases lay in between. CDR3 in amino acids: CASSLALIRSNTIYF. The CDR3 DNA is TGTGCCAGCAGCTTGGCCCTAATCCGCTCAAACACCATATATTTT. Filled out from reference TRBV5-5 and TRBJ1-3, the complete variable domain reads DAGVTQSPTHLIKTRGQQVTLRCSPISGHKSVSWYQQVLGQGPQFIFQYYEKEERGRGNFPDRFSARQFPNYSSELNVNALLLGDSALYLCASSLALIRSNTIYFGEGSWLTVV.

V is TRBV2 and J is TRBJ2-5; no clear D gene. V dropped 3 bases and J dropped 2 bases, with 10 bases sitting between them. This CDR3 has 14 residues. Germline-derived CDR1 and CDR2 are SNHLY and FYNNEI. DNA for the CDR3: TGTGCCAGCAGTGATTCAGGCGATCAAGAGACCCAGTACTTC. Amino acid sequence: CASSDSGDQETQYF.

This rearrangement joins TRBV5-4 to TRBJ2-2; 9 positions match TRBD2. The J segment lost 7 bases and the V segment lost 4 bases, leaving 11 bases of the junction unmatched. Germline CDR1 and CDR2: SGHNT and YYREEE (reference sequence). The CDR3 runs 16 residues. CDR3 residues: CASSHPVAGDDGELFF. The CDR3 DNA reads as TGTGCCAGCAGCCACCCAGTAGCGGGGGATGACGGGGAGCTGTTTTTT.

A single count supports this clone. The genes are TRBV4-1 and TRBJ2-3; 9 nucleotides line up with TRBD1. The length of the CDR3 is 15 residues. The V gene's germline CDR1 is MGHRA and CDR2 YSYEKL. V dropped 2 bases and J dropped 4; count of bases not matched to a gene: 4. The CDR3 loop reads CASSQYGTGPDTQYF. In DNA form, the CDR3 reads TGCGCCAGCAGCCAATACGGGACAGGGCCAGATACGCAGTATTTT.

The V gene is TRBV29-1, the J gene TRBJ1-5; maybe TRBD1 (6 bases). V was pared by 4 bases and J by 5 bases, with 12 bases between. Germline CDR1 and CDR2: SQVTM and ANQGSEA. This CDR3 contains 13 residues. The CDR3 DNA sequence: TGCAGCGTTGGCGACAGGCAAGATCAGCCCCAGCATTTT. Translation: CSVGDRQDQPQHF. Looking up the rest from reference TRBV29-1 and TRBJ1-5 gives the full variable domain: SAVISQKPSRDICQRGTSLTIQCQVDSQVTMMFWYRQQPGQSLTLIATANQGSEATYESGFVIDKFPISRPNLTFSTLTVSNMSPEDSSIYLCSVGDRQDQPQHFGDGTRLSIL.

V gene TRBV2 combines with J gene TRBJ1-5; no definite D call. V lost 7 bases and J lost 7, with 17 bases in between. Germline lookup yields CDR1 SNHLY and CDR2 FYNNEI. The CDR3 loop spans 14 amino acids. The CDR3: CASKFSTSKQPQHF. The CDR3 DNA reads as TGTGCCAGCAAGTTCTCGACATCTAAACAGCCCCAGCATTTT.

The chain couples TRBV7-9 to TRBJ2-2; TRBD2 agrees at 8 bases. The CDR3 contains 14 residues. The junction had 6 bases not matched to a gene; V was cut back by 10 bases and J by 2 bases. Germline CDR1 and CDR2: SEHNR and FQNEAQ (reference sequence). CDR3 residues: CAIPAGENTGELFF. The CDR3 coding sequence is TGTGCCATTCCAGCGGGGGAAAACACCGGGGAGCTGTTTTTT.

The chain combines TRBV19 with TRBJ1-4; no clear D gene. The CDR3 loop spans 14 amino acids. V lost 9 bases and J lost 0, with 11 bases in between. CDR1 is LNHDA, CDR2 SQIVND, per germline (reference sequence). DNA of the CDR3: TGTGCCAGCGGGGAGATCGCAACTAATGAAAAACTGTTTTTT. As protein: CASGEIATNEKLFF.